This T cell receptor beta chain was identified in a study of T cells after yellow fever vaccination. This clonotype was observed many times. The CDR3 is 17 amino acids. Germline loops: CDR1 DFQATT, CDR2 SNEGSKA (reference sequence). The germline V and J ends were trimmed by 6 bases and 3 bases, with 27 bases remaining between them. The study made its TCR cDNA through 5'RACE template switching. That step introduced a universal primer site along with UMIs. Each CDR3 protein gets one entry after TCRdb re-called the 5' RACE reads with MiXCR. The repertoire includes 250,000 to 350,000 distinct CDR3 sequences, 6.8% of them detected once, and around 17% sits in the top ten.

V gene TRBV20-1 combines with J gene TRBJ2-7, with a tentative D call TRBD2 (6 bases). The origin of this receptor is a man between 18 and 29 years old who received the YFV17D yellow fever vaccine. Sequenced material: PBMCs, taken about 41 days after the first yellow fever vaccination. CDR3 coding DNA: TGCAGTGCAACTCCGATTGCGGGGCCCGGAGGGTACTACGAGCAGTACTTC. Amino acid sequence: CSATPIAGPGGYYEQYF.